The clone carrying this TCR beta chain was detected a few times. What it binds is not known. The entry originates in a study of beta chain features in type 1 diabetes. Study results and caveats: Type 1 diabetes patients had VDJ junctions that carried fewer insertions and more deletions. Whatever favoring of shorter templates PCR might show would apply equally to patients and controls.

The collection from each donor was one heparinised blood draw averaging around 120 mL. Markers CD45RO/CCR7/CD25/CD127/CD95/CD27 served to sort CD4+ naive, central memory, regulatory and stem cell-like memory cells. The CDR3 consists of 14 residues. V lost 0 bases, J lost 3 bases, and 9 bases lay in between. Germline V CDR1 and CDR2: SGHDT, YYEEEE. Expressed TCRB transcripts were sequenced because the entire RNA isolate underwent reverse transcription. Here immunoSEQ multiplex PCR was the method, and the copy in TCRdb shows in-frame clones only, minus some. The sample has approximately 160,000 clones, about 8.5% seen once.

The receptor was derived from a man aged 18 to 35 in good health. The sequenced material came from central memory CD4+ T cells from blood. The chain combines TRBV5-6 with TRBJ2-5; D might be TRBD1 (6 bases). CDR3 DNA sequence: TGTGCCAGCAGCTTGGAACAGGGTGAAGAGACCCAGTACTTC. Amino acid sequence: CASSLEQGEETQYF.